Listed below are T cell receptor beta chains from one sample, sequenced in a study of CD8 T cells in ankylosing spondylitis. In TCRdb, the 5' RACE reads were re-called with MiXCR into one record per CDR3 protein. The table includes about 190,000 distinct CDR3 sequences, 10% to 15% detected once. Input material: blood, either unsorted or a sorted T cell fraction (not recorded which). These receptors were obtained from a female donor with ankylosing spondylitis or in good health (not recorded which). Each CDR3 is given with its conserved first and last residue. Fields, in order: J gene, clone size, V gene, D gene, CDR3 protein, CDR3 DNA. A D gene is named only where the DNA matches it firmly. Clone size is given for some rows only: seen once, a few or many times, or a class if the clone is expanded.

J: TRBJ2-3
size: many
V: TRBV5-1
D: TRBD1
CDR3: CASSTRQGRDTQYF
DNA: TGCGCCAGCAGCACTCGACAGGGGAGAGATACGCAGTATTTT

J: TRBJ2-1
size: many
V: TRBV20-1
D: -
CDR3: CSASRDANEQFF
DNA: TGCAGTGCTAGCAGGGACGCCAATGAGCAGTTCTTC

J: TRBJ2-1
size: many
V: TRBV5-1
D: TRBD2
CDR3: CASSFGLAVGRYNEQFF
DNA: TGCGCCAGCAGCTTCGGACTAGCGGTTGGCAGGTACAATGAGCAGTTCTTC

J: TRBJ2-1
size: many
V: TRBV7-9
D: -
CDR3: CASSSGVNNEQFF
DNA: TGTGCCAGCAGCTCGGGGGTTAACAATGAGCAGTTCTTC

J: TRBJ2-1
size: many
V: TRBV4-1
D: TRBD1
CDR3: CASSQGIPKLRDRGVNEQFF
DNA: TGCGCCAGCAGCCAAGGAATTCCCAAACTCCGGGACAGGGGGGTCAATGAGCAGTTCTTC

J: TRBJ2-1
size: many
V: TRBV12-3/TRBV12-4
D: TRBD1
CDR3: CASSSRDRGTLRQFF
DNA: TGTGCCAGCAGTTCCCGGGACAGGGGTACCCTAAGGCAGTTCTTC

J: TRBJ2-3
size: many
V: TRBV12-3/TRBV12-4
D: -
CDR3: CASSLGGALRGTQYF
DNA: TGTGCCAGCTCCCTCGGGGGCGCACTCCGGGGTACGCAGTATTTT

J: TRBJ1-3
size: many
V: TRBV20-1
D: -
CDR3: CSALYAGNTIYF
DNA: TGCAGTGCTCTCTATGCTGGAAACACCATATATTTT

J: TRBJ1-1
size: many
V: TRBV7-9
D: -
CDR3: CASSPQGTEAFF
DNA: TGTGCCAGCAGCCCCCAGGGGACTGAAGCTTTCTTT

J: TRBJ2-1
size: many
V: TRBV11-3
D: -
CDR3: CASSPEAATHNEQFF
DNA: TGTGCCAGCAGCCCCGAGGCGGCGACACACAATGAGCAGTTCTTC

J: TRBJ2-5
size: many
V: TRBV9
D: -
CDR3: CASSEGSGYQETQYF
DNA: TGTGCCAGCAGCGAAGGGTCAGGGTATCAAGAGACCCAGTACTTC

J: TRBJ2-3
size: many
V: TRBV7-3
D: -
CDR3: CASGPVGAGTDTQYF
DNA: TGTGCCAGCGGTCCTGTGGGCGCGGGCACAGATACGCAGTATTTT

J: TRBJ2-1
size: -
V: TRBV10-3
D: TRBD2
CDR3: CAISEGAGDQEQFF
DNA: TGTGCCATCAGTGAAGGAGCGGGAGATCAGGAGCAGTTCTTC

J: TRBJ2-7
size: -
V: TRBV4-1
D: TRBD2
CDR3: CASSITSGEPSYEQYF
DNA: TGCGCCAGCAGCATAACTAGCGGGGAGCCGTCCTACGAGCAGTACTTC

J: TRBJ2-3
size: few
V: TRBV7-2
D: -
CDR3: CASSLRASTDTQYF
DNA: TGTGCCAGCAGCTTACGGGCTAGCACAGATACGCAGTATTTT

J: TRBJ2-1
size: many
V: TRBV10-3
D: -
CDR3: CTRSGHSYNEQFF
DNA: TGTACTAGATCGGGCCACTCCTACAATGAGCAGTTCTTC

J: TRBJ2-1
size: medium-sized
V: TRBV7-3
D: TRBD2
CDR3: CASSQTSGSNNEQFF
DNA: TGTGCCAGCAGCCAGACTAGCGGGAGTAACAATGAGCAGTTCTTC

J: TRBJ2-7
size: many
V: TRBV7-2
D: -
CDR3: CAISYQDGYEQYF
DNA: TGTGCCATCTCATATCAGGATGGCTACGAGCAGTACTTC

J: TRBJ1-1
size: few
V: TRBV3-1
D: TRBD1
CDR3: CASSHTGTGSTEAFF
DNA: TGTGCCAGCAGCCACACCGGGACAGGGAGCACTGAAGCTTTCTTT

J: TRBJ2-3
size: many
V: TRBV5-1
D: -
CDR3: CASSLDLAASTDTQYF
DNA: TGCGCCAGCAGCTTGGACCTAGCAGCTAGCACAGATACGCAGTATTTT

J: TRBJ2-1
size: many
V: TRBV2
D: -
CDR3: CASGPLQAALNEQFF
DNA: TGTGCCAGCGGACCCCTGCAGGCGGCCCTCAATGAGCAGTTCTTC

J: TRBJ1-4
size: many
V: TRBV7-9
D: -
CDR3: CASSFLGSEKLFF
DNA: TGTGCCAGCAGCTTCCTAGGGTCGGAAAAACTGTTTTTT

J: TRBJ2-2
size: few
V: TRBV7-2
D: -
CDR3: CASSRSRRRHTGELFF
DNA: TGTGCCAGCAGCCGATCCAGGAGGCGACACACCGGGGAGCTGTTTTTT

J: TRBJ1-4
size: -
V: TRBV6-1
D: -
CDR3: CASSEGGGGVNEKLFF
DNA: TGTGCCAGCAGCGAAGGGGGAGGGGGTGTGAATGAAAAACTGTTTTTT

J: TRBJ2-1
size: -
V: TRBV12-3/TRBV12-4
D: TRBD1
CDR3: CASRRQGKAIYNEQFF
DNA: TGTGCCAGCAGAAGACAGGGCAAGGCAATATACAATGAGCAGTTCTTC

J: TRBJ2-2
size: few
V: TRBV7-2
D: -
CDR3: CASSPVRQDTGELFF
DNA: TGTGCCAGCAGCCCGGTGAGACAGGACACCGGGGAGCTGTTTTTT

J: TRBJ1-3
size: many
V: TRBV10-3
D: -
CDR3: CAISERLKGTGNTIYF
DNA: TGTGCCATCAGTGAGAGGTTGAAGGGAACTGGAAACACCATATATTTT

J: TRBJ1-4
size: many
V: TRBV27
D: -
CDR3: CASSIRPGEKLFF
DNA: TGTGCCAGCAGTATAAGACCGGGGGAAAAACTGTTTTTT

J: TRBJ1-1
size: many
V: TRBV6-2/TRBV6-3
D: TRBD1
CDR3: CASSYNTDRGGAEAFF
DNA: TGTGCCAGCAGTTACAACACCGACAGGGGAGGCGCTGAAGCTTTCTTT

J: TRBJ2-2
size: -
V: TRBV11-2
D: -
CDR3: CGSSLDRLGSTGELFF
DNA: TGTGGCAGCAGCTTAGATCGGCTAGGGAGTACCGGGGAGCTGTTTTTT

J: TRBJ2-7
size: few
V: TRBV5-6
D: -
CDR3: CASSLGGGPKTRGYEQYF
DNA: TGTGCCAGCAGCTTGGGGGGGGGGCCCAAAACCCGAGGCTACGAGCAGTACTTC

J: TRBJ1-2
size: many
V: TRBV7-2
D: -
CDR3: CASSLLRGYTF
DNA: TGTGCCAGCAGCTTATTGAGGGGCTACACCTTC

J: TRBJ2-7
size: few
V: TRBV4-3
D: TRBD1
CDR3: CASSQDWGTGAYEQYF
DNA: TGCGCCAGCAGCCAAGATTGGGGGACAGGGGCCTACGAGCAGTACTTC

J: TRBJ1-5
size: many
V: TRBV5-1
D: TRBD1
CDR3: CASRPGTGGSQPQHF
DNA: TGCGCCAGCAGACCCGGGACAGGGGGCAGTCAGCCCCAGCATTTT

J: TRBJ1-5
size: many
V: TRBV28
D: TRBD1
CDR3: CASTGQGLQPQHF
DNA: TGTGCCAGCACCGGACAGGGGTTACAGCCCCAGCATTTT

J: TRBJ2-3
size: few
V: TRBV12-5
D: -
CDR3: CASGLGTADTQYF
DNA: TGTGCTAGTGGTTTGGGGACCGCAGATACGCAGTATTTT

J: TRBJ1-1
size: -
V: TRBV5-1
D: -
CDR3: CASSFGIRNTEAFF
DNA: TGCGCCAGCAGCTTCGGCATACGGAACACTGAAGCTTTCTTT

J: TRBJ2-3
size: many
V: TRBV29-1
D: -
CDR3: CSVEDSLSTDTQYF
DNA: TGCAGCGTTGAAGACAGTCTAAGCACAGATACGCAGTATTTT

J: TRBJ2-1
size: many
V: TRBV11-3
D: TRBD2
CDR3: CASSRRGVENEQFF
DNA: TGTGCCAGCAGCCGGCGGGGGGTTGAAAATGAGCAGTTCTTC

J: TRBJ2-3
size: many
V: TRBV12-3/TRBV12-4
D: -
CDR3: CASSLPGGLLPSEGTDTQYF
DNA: TGTGCCAGCAGTTTACCTGGGGGGCTCCTTCCCAGTGAGGGCACAGATACGCAGTATTTT

J: TRBJ2-3
size: -
V: TRBV14
D: -
CDR3: CASSSVRGSADTQYF
DNA: TGTGCCAGCAGCTCAGTGCGGGGAAGCGCAGATACGCAGTATTTT

J: TRBJ1-1
size: many
V: TRBV29-1
D: -
CDR3: CSVEDPEREAFF
DNA: TGCAGCGTTGAAGACCCCGAGCGGGAAGCTTTCTTT

J: TRBJ2-7
size: -
V: TRBV7-9
D: -
CDR3: CASSLIEGTYEQYF
DNA: TGTGCCAGCAGCTTAATAGAGGGTACCTACGAGCAGTACTTC

J: TRBJ2-7
size: few
V: TRBV6-1
D: TRBD1
CDR3: CASSPGGALYF
DNA: TGTGCCAGCAGTCCAGGGGGCGCTTTGTACTTC

J: TRBJ2-2
size: -
V: TRBV9
D: TRBD2
CDR3: CASSPGRLAGDTAGELFF
DNA: TGTGCCAGCAGCCCAGGGAGGCTAGCGGGAGATACGGCCGGGGAGCTGTTTTTT

J: TRBJ1-5
size: many
V: TRBV28
D: -
CDR3: CASSSGLKRGVSNQPQHF
DNA: TGTGCCAGCAGCTCAGGCTTAAAGAGGGGCGTAAGCAATCAGCCCCAGCATTTT

J: TRBJ2-7
size: few
V: TRBV5-5
D: -
CDR3: CASSLQVEQYF
DNA: TGTGCCAGCAGCTTGCAGGTCGAGCAGTACTTC

J: TRBJ1-2
size: many
V: TRBV20-1
D: -
CDR3: CSASGVSQSNYGYTF
DNA: TGCAGTGCTAGCGGAGTTTCTCAGTCCAACTATGGCTACACCTTC

J: TRBJ2-2
size: many
V: TRBV2
D: TRBD1
CDR3: CASSEWGQANTGELFF
DNA: TGTGCCAGCAGTGAATGGGGACAGGCGAACACCGGGGAGCTGTTTTTT

J: TRBJ1-6
size: few
V: TRBV6-9
D: -
CDR3: CASISPFGGAGSPLHF
DNA: TGTGCCAGCATTAGTCCATTTGGAGGGGCAGGCTCACCCCTCCACTTT

J: TRBJ2-1
size: -
V: TRBV20-1
D: TRBD1
CDR3: CSARPADRGYNEQFF
DNA: TGCAGTGCTAGACCAGCGGACAGGGGCTACAATGAGCAGTTCTTC

J: TRBJ2-1
size: -
V: TRBV27
D: -
CDR3: CASALTSSYNEQFF
DNA: TGTGCCAGTGCACTGACTAGTTCCTACAATGAGCAGTTCTTC

J: TRBJ2-2
size: many
V: TRBV7-3
D: -
CDR3: CASSLVGGSANTGELFF
DNA: TGTGCCAGCAGCCTGGTTGGGGGTAGCGCGAACACCGGGGAGCTGTTTTTT

J: TRBJ2-1
size: many
V: TRBV5-1
D: -
CDR3: CASSFGTSNEQFF
DNA: TGCGCCAGCAGCTTTGGGACCAGCAATGAGCAGTTCTTC